The T cell receptor beta chain described here comes from a study of blood T cell repertoires in COVID-19. Study processing details: Counts of nucleated cells, estimated from reference gene primer amplification, were obtained. Generated by immunoSEQ multiplex PCR, the TCRdb table keeps only in-frame clones and is missing some. D and trimming were read from the DNA, whereas the V and J calls and clone size are those reported in that table. The sample yields approximately 250,000 clones, around 88% seen once. Patients in Seattle were enrolled during active infection, then followed longitudinally. This CDR3 is built from 13 residues. V gave up 2 bases and J gave up 2 bases, with 4 bases separating them. CDR1 is KGHDR and CDR2 is SFDVKD in the germline V gene. About this clone: The same CDR3 can be traced to other DNA sequences in this sample.

The sequenced material came from peripheral blood. This receptor was obtained from a woman in her 70s with COVID-19, enrolled during active disease. The chain carries TRBV24-1 and TRBJ2-3; D remains ambiguous. This CDR3 reads CATSDSFTDTQYF. In nucleotides, the CDR3 is TGTGCCACCAGTGATTCCTTCACAGATACGCAGTATTTT.